The source of this T cell receptor (beta chain) is a study of neoadjuvant anti-PD-1 for oral cavity cancer. CDR1 and CDR2 from the germline V gene are SEHNR and FQNEAQ (reference sequence). The trim removed 5 bases at V and 0 bases at J, leaving 6 bases unmatched. The CDR3 sequence is 16 residues long. Most PBMC samples had roughly 0.45 ug input DNA in six replicates. The data were produced by immunoSEQ multiplex PCR, yet TCRdb's version contains in-frame clones alone and is incomplete. The profile shows tens of thousands of clones, 65% to 80% of them singletons. No culture or expansion preceded analysis of these blood cells.

The specimen was PBMCs, collected before nivolumab (anti-PD-1) treatment. The receptor was isolated from a person between 40 and 79 years old with oral cavity squamous cell carcinoma. The V call is TRBV7-9, the J call TRBJ1-1; 10 nucleotides match TRBD1. CDR3 DNA: TGTGCCAGCAGCGAGGGACAGGGGTTGATGAACACTGAAGCTTTCTTT. Translating it yields CASSEGQGLMNTEAFF.